This T cell receptor (beta chain) was found in a study of OX40 agonist ivuxolimab in advanced cancers. At the level of the study: At 65% to 90% male, the cohort had a mean age of about 55 years, ranging from about 20 to 79.

Samples were taken at baseline and on day 1 of cycles 4 and 7. Findings and caveats of the study: A proportion of nonresponders additionally exhibited low normalized T-cell clonal expansion.

Generated by immunoSEQ multiplex PCR, the TCRdb table keeps only in-frame clones and is missing some. The repertoire includes some 86,000 clones, about 85% of them detected once, and roughly 3.4% sits in the top ten. This CDR3 comprises 14 residues. V was cut by 5 bases and J by 7 bases, with 17 bases left in between. Per the germline V gene, CDR1 is MGHRA and CDR2 is YSYEKL. On this clone: Antigen specificity is unknown.

The sample was CD4+ or CD8+ T cells sorted from blood, taken in a trial of the OX40 agonist ivuxolimab. The origin of this receptor is an adult with an advanced solid tumor such as melanoma, head and neck, liver or kidney cancer. The rearrangement joins TRBV4-1 to TRBJ1-1; TRBD1 might be the D (5 bases). The CDR3 DNA follows: TGCGCCAGCAGCGAAAGGGGTGGGTTAGATGAAGCTTTCTTT. Its translation is CASSERGGLDEAFF.